This TCR beta chain was recovered during a study of cytomegalovirus exposure and HLA in healthy donors. CDR1 and CDR2 from the germline V gene are LNHDA and SQIVND (reference sequence). The CDR3 has 16 amino acids. V was clipped by 3 bases and J by 5 bases, with 16 bases between them. As regards this clone: Its antigen remains unidentified.

Primers: 60 Vbeta forward and 13 Jbeta reverse. Clones were sequenced by immunoSEQ multiplex PCR, and TCRdb holds only the in-frame ones, with some missing. The profile shows roughly 240,000 clones, 82% of them singletons. Study-wide findings and caveats: A later analysis reportedly found that, within productive TCRs, an Asian-associated ancestry cluster had fewer N-insertions than the mean observed across the approximately 600 donors.

Source material: PBMCs. This chain uses TRBV19 with TRBJ2-2, with a possible D match to TRBD2 (6 bases). The TCR comes from a woman in her thirties or forties in good health and CMV-seropositive. The CDR3 is CASSILAGRGTGELFF. The CDR3 DNA reads TGTGCCAGTAGTATTTTGGCGGGGCGAGGTACCGGGGAGCTGTTTTTT.